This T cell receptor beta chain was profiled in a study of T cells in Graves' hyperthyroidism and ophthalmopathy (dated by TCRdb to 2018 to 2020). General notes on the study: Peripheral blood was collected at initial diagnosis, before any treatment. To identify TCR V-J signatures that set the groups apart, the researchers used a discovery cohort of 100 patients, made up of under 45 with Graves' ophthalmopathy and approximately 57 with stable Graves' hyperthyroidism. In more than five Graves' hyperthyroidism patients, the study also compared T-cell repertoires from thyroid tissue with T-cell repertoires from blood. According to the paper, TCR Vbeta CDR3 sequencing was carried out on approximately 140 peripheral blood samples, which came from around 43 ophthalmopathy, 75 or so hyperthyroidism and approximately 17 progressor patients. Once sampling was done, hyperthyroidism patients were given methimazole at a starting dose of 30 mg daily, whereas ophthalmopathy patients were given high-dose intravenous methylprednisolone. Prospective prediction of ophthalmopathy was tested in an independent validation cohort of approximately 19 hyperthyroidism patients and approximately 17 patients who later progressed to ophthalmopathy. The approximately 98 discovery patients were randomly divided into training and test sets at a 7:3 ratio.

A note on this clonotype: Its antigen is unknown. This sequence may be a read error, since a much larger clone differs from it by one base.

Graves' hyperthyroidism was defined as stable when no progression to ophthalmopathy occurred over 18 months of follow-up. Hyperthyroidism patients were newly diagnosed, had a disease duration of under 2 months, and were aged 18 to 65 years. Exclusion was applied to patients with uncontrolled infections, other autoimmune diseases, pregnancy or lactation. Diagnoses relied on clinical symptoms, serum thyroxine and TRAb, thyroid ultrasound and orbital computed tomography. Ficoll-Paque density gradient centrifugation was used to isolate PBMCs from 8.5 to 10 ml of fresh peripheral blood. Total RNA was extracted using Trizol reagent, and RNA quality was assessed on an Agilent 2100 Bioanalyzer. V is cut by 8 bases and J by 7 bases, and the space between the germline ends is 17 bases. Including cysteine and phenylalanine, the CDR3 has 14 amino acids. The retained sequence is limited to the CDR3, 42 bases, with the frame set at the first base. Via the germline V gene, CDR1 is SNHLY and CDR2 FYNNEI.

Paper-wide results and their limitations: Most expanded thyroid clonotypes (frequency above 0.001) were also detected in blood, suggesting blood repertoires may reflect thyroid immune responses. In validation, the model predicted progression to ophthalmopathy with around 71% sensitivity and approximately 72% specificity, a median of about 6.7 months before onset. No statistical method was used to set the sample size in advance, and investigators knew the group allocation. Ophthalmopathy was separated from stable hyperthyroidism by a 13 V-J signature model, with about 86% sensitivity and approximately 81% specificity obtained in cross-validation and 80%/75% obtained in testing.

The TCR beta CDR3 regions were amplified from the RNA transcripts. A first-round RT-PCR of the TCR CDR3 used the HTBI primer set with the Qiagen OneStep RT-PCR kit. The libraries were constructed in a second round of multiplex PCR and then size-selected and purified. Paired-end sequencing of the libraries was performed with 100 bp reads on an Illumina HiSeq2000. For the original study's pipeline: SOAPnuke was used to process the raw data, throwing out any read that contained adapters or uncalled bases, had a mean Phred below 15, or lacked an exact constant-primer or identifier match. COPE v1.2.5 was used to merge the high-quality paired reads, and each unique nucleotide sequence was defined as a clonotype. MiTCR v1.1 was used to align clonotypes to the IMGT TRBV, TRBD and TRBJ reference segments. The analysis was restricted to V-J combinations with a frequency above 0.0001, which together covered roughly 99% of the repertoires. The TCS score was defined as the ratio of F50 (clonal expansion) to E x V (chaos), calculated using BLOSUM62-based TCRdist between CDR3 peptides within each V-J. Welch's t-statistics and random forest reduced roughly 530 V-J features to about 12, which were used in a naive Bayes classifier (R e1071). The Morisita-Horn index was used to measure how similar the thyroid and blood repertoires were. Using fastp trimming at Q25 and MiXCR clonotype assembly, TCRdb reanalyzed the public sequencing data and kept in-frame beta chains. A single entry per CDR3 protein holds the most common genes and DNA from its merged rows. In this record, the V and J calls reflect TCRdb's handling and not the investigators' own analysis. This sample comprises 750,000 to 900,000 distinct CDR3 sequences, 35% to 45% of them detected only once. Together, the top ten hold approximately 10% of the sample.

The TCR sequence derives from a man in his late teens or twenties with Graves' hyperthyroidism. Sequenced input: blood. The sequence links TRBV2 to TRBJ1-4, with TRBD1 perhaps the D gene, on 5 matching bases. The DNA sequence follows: TGTGCCAGCCCCCCGTCCCAGGGTAGTGAAAAACTGTTTTTT. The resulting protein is CASPPSQGSEKLFF.